This TCR beta chain was sequenced during a study of control samples from healthy donors and cancer patients. The repertoire was sequenced with immunoSEQ multiplex PCR; TCRdb's copy has only in-frame clones and lacks some. The profile shows 65,000 to 95,000 clones, about 87% of them singletons. Germline CDR1 SGDLS, CDR2 YYNGEE. Trimming took 0 bases from V and 11 from J, leaving 14 bases between them. The CDR3 covers 13 residues. The clonotype originates from a man aged 45-65 years in good health. The sample taken for sequencing was blood. V is TRBV9 and J is TRBJ1-1; D gene unclear. This CDR3 is CASSVAPGYGAFF. Here the CDR3 DNA reads TGTGCCAGCAGCGTAGCTCCAGGATACGGGGCTTTCTTT. The complete variable domain, with remaining parts taken from reference TRBV9 and TRBJ1-1, reads DSGVTQTPKHLITATGQRVTLRCSPRSGDLSVYWYQQSLDQGLQFLIQYYNGEERAKGNILERFSAQQFPDLHSELNLSSLELGDSALYFCASSVAPGYGAFFGQGTRLTVV.